Presented here are 30 T cell receptor beta chains from one specimen sequenced in a study of blood T cells in healthy people across ages. Together with a sample-barcoded 5' primer, a J-beta primer mix was included in a second PCR lasting roughly 7 to 11 cycles. From the 5' RACE reads, TCRdb called clonotypes with MiXCR, one entry per CDR3 protein. The sample lists more than 1.4 million distinct CDR3 sequences, approximately 40% occurring once. Sequenced sample: blood. Source of these receptors: a woman under 30 in good health.

The chain uses TRBV20-1 and TRBJ2-7; TRBD1 matches at 8 bases. The germline CDR1 and CDR2 sequences are DFQATT and SNEGSKA (reference sequence). Unmatched junction bases numbered 12, after V lost 3 bases and J lost 2 bases. CDR3 length equals 16 residues. The CDR3 region has the DNA TGCAGTGCTAGTCATACACCGGGACAGGACACCTACGAGCAGTACTTC. This encodes CSASHTPGQDTYEQYF.

V and J are TRBV27 and TRBJ2-7; D uncertain. From germline, CDR1 is MNHEY and CDR2 SMNVEV (reference sequence). V was clipped by 0 bases and J by 6 bases, with 9 bases between them. There are 13 residues in the CDR3. CDR3 sequence: CASSLSPGIEQYF. Written as DNA, the CDR3 is TGTGCCAGCAGTTTATCTCCGGGCATCGAGCAGTACTTC.

This clonotype was seen a few times. The chain has TRBV20-1 and TRBJ2-7; D not certain. The CDR3 totals 14 residues. Trimming shortened V by 6 bases and J by 2 bases, and 17 bases separated the two germline ends. The germline V gene has CDR1 DFQATT and CDR2 SNEGSKA (reference sequence). CDR3 sequence reads: CSATPGPQPYEQYF. CDR3 nucleotides: TGCAGTGCCACTCCGGGTCCTCAACCCTACGAGCAGTACTTC.

This chain links TRBV29-1 with TRBJ1-1; D is perhaps TRBD1 (6 bases). The length of the CDR3 is 12 residues. Germline lookup yields CDR1 SQVTM and CDR2 ANQGSEA. The V end lost 6 bases, the J end lost 10 bases, and 18 bases lay between the germline ends. CDR3 amino acids: CSVVQGSGIAFF. CDR3 bases: TGCAGCGTCGTACAGGGAAGCGGGATAGCTTTCTTT.

This clonotype has a single count. The V gene is TRBV20-1, the J gene TRBJ1-6, with D possibly being TRBD1 (5 bases). The length of the CDR3 is 14 residues. The ends were cut back, 5 bases at V and 3 bases at J, with 11 bases in the middle. Germline V gene sequence: CDR1 DFQATT, CDR2 SNEGSKA (reference sequence). CDR3 DNA sequence: TGCAGTGCTCGGGGGGGTTTCTATAATTCACCCCTCCACTTT. Its translation is CSARGGFYNSPLHF.

This chain uses TRBV6-4 with TRBJ2-1; the match to TRBD2 covers 11 bases. The V and J ends lost 2 bases and 2 bases, in that order; junction bases with no gene match: 2. The CDR3 consists of 16 residues. Germline V lookup: CDR1 MRHNA, CDR2 SNTAGT. Here the CDR3 reads CASSDDSGGAYNEQFF. The CDR3, as DNA: TGTGCCAGCAGTGACGATAGCGGGGGGGCCTACAATGAGCAGTTCTTC.

This chain uses TRBV6-1 with TRBJ1-1, with a possible D match to TRBD1 (5 bases). Per germline, CDR1 MNHNS and CDR2 SASEGT. V dropped 6 bases and J dropped 7 bases, with 15 bases sitting between them. The CDR3 totals 13 residues. CDR3 region: CASRRTGTYEAFF. The CDR3 DNA follows: TGTGCCAGCAGACGAACAGGCACCTATGAAGCTTTCTTT.

In its sample, this clonotype was seen a few times. The gene calls are TRBV6-5 and TRBJ1-2; D remains ambiguous. Germline values: CDR1 MNHEY, CDR2 SVGAGI. Trimming stripped 6 bases from V and 1 base from J, with 18 bases between. There are 16 residues in the CDR3. The CDR3 is CASSPIFSPRNYGYTF. CDR3 in DNA: TGTGCCAGCAGCCCTATTTTCTCACCCCGTAACTATGGCTACACCTTC.

The DNA for the CDR3 is TGTGCCAGCAGCCTTTTGGGCCTAGCGGGAGCTGGGGCCAACGTCCTGACTTTC. Protein: CASSLLGLAGAGANVLTF. The genes are TRBV11-2 and TRBJ2-6, with 10 bases lining up with TRBD2. The ends lost 5 bases at V and 2 bases at J; junction bases unmatched: 9. This CDR3 is 18 amino acids long. Germline V lookup: CDR1 SGHAT, CDR2 FQNNGV.

The chain couples TRBV5-1 to TRBJ2-3, with TRBD2 matching over 9 bases. The germline CDR1 and CDR2 sequences are SGHRS and YFSETQ. The length of the CDR3 is 15 residues. The V segment lost 1 base and the J segment 2 bases; nucleotides outside the gene matches: 2. CDR3 sequence reads: CASSLPGLATDTQYF. The CDR3 DNA reads TGCGCCAGCAGCTTGCCGGGACTAGCCACAGATACGCAGTATTTT.

This chain joins TRBV28 and TRBJ1-2; tentatively, D is TRBD1 (5 bases). CDR1 MDHEN and CDR2 SYDVKM come from the germline V gene. The CDR3 length is 13 residues. Trimming stripped 6 bases from V and 7 bases from J, with 15 bases between. The CDR3 sequence is CASSPTESTGYTF. The CDR3 DNA reads TGTGCCAGCAGCCCGACAGAGAGTACTGGCTACACCTTC.

This clonotype was detected a few times. The chain recombines TRBV20-1 with TRBJ2-3, with 16 bases identical to TRBD2. After removal of 5 bases from V and 0 bases from J, the junction contained 8 bases not matched to a gene. The germline gives CDR1 DFQATT, CDR2 SNEGSKA (reference sequence). The CDR3 is made up of 18 amino acids. The CDR3 DNA sequence: TGCAGTGCTCTAGGGGGACTAGCGGGAGGGCCGAGCACAGATACGCAGTATTTT. The encoded protein is CSALGGLAGGPSTDTQYF.

The chain recombines TRBV3-1 with TRBJ2-6; perhaps TRBD1 as D (5 bases). Germline loops: CDR1 LGHDT, CDR2 YNNKEL (reference sequence). Trimming removed 5 bases at V and 6 bases at J, with 14 bases between. This CDR3 region has 15 residues. The CDR3 reads CASSKGPPSANVLTF. DNA of the CDR3: TGTGCCAGCAGCAAGGGGCCCCCTTCGGCCAACGTCCTGACTTTC.

This chain links TRBV14 with TRBJ2-2, with TRBD1 matching 7 bases. The CDR3 length is 15 residues. The V segment lost 5 bases and the J segment 4 bases; nucleotides outside the gene matches: 7. Germline CDR1 SGHDN, CDR2 FVKESK. CDR3 bases: TGTGCCAGCAGCTTAGACAGGGAAGGCACCGGGGAGCTGTTTTTT. Protein sequence: CASSLDREGTGELFF.

This clonotype came up a few times. The CDR3 spells CASSPPRQGLSYNEQFF. The DNA of the CDR3 is TGTGCCAGCAGCCCTCCCCGACAGGGACTGTCCTACAATGAGCAGTTCTTC. The V gene is TRBV12-3 or TRBV12-4, the J gene TRBJ2-1; a weak D match, TRBD1 (7 bases). This CDR3 region has 17 residues. The V end was cut by 6 bases, the J end by 1 base, with 19 bases between.

The V gene is TRBV29-1, the J gene TRBJ2-2; D is ambiguous. V lost 6 bases and J 1 base, leaving 9 bases between the germline ends. CDR3 size: 13 residues. Germline V gene sequence: CDR1 SQVTM, CDR2 ANQGSEA. Here the CDR3 DNA reads TGCAGCGTCGGCTCCCAGAACACCGGGGAGCTGTTTTTT. Translated: CSVGSQNTGELFF.

The V gene is TRBV4-1, the J gene TRBJ1-1; D gene unclear. Germline CDR1 and CDR2: MGHRA and YSYEKL. V lost 1 base to trimming and J lost 2 bases, with 14 bases between them. The CDR3 length is 16 residues. This chain's CDR3 is CASSQVLQLLNTEAFF. CDR3 DNA: TGCGCCAGCAGCCAAGTTCTCCAGCTCCTTAACACTGAAGCTTTCTTT.

A note on this clonotype: One end of the junction varies from germline; a read error may be responsible. The rearrangement links TRBV27 to TRBJ1-5; unclear D gene. Per the germline V gene, CDR1 is MNHEY and CDR2 is SMNVEV (reference sequence). This CDR3 contains 13 residues. This chain's CDR3 is CTSSLQERQPQHF. The CDR3, as DNA: TGTACCAGCAGTTTACAAGAGCGGCAGCCCCAGCATTTT.

This sequence joins TRBV3-1 and TRBJ2-3; 7 nucleotides agree with TRBD2. The CDR3 length is 17 residues. Germline loops: CDR1 LGHDT, CDR2 YNNKEL (reference sequence). The J segment lost 3 bases and the V segment lost 1 base, leaving 10 bases of the junction unmatched. CDR3 protein: CASSQAGGGIITDTQYF. The CDR3 coding sequence is TGTGCCAGCAGCCAAGCCGGGGGAGGGATTATTACAGATACGCAGTATTTT.

CDR3 nucleotides: TGTGCCACCAGCAGAGTTGGGACAGGGGGTGAAAACGAGCAGTACTTC. Protein sequence: CATSRVGTGGENEQYF. J is TRBJ2-7 and V is TRBV15; 11 nucleotides align to TRBD1. Per the germline V gene, CDR1 is LNHNV and CDR2 is YYDKDF (reference sequence). The junction had 7 bases not matched to a gene; V was cut back by 1 base and J by 5 bases. The CDR3 has 16 residues.

The V gene is TRBV13, the J gene TRBJ2-7; D possibly corresponds to TRBD2 (5 bases). V lost 0 bases, J lost 3 bases, and 12 bases lay in between. CDR3 length: 15 residues. From germline, CDR1 is PRHDT and CDR2 FYEKMQ (reference sequence). In nucleotides, the CDR3 is TGTGCCAGCAGCTTAGGGGGCGAGGGTATCTACGAGCAGTACTTC. Its protein product is CASSLGGEGIYEQYF. Using reference TRBV13 and TRBJ2-7 for the parts outside the CDR3, the full variable domain is AAGVIQSPRHLIKEKRETATLKCYPIPRHDTVYWYQQGPGQDPQFLISFYEKMQSDKGSIPDRFSAQQFSDYHSELNMSSLELGDSALYFCASSLGGEGIYEQYFGPGTRLTVT.

This clonotype was counted only a few times. The V call is TRBV14, the J call TRBJ2-1; maybe TRBD1 (5 bases). The CDR3 is 15 amino acids. Looked up from germline, CDR1 is SGHDN and CDR2 is FVKESK. The V end lost 4 bases, the J end lost 0 bases, and 10 bases lay between the germline ends. DNA for the CDR3: TGTGCCAGCAGCCTCAGGGTCAGCTCCTACAATGAGCAGTTCTTC. Its translation is CASSLRVSSYNEQFF. Combining the CDR3 with reference TRBV14 and TRBJ2-1 gives the whole variable domain EAGVTQFPSHSVIEKGQTVTLRCDPISGHDNLYWYRRVMGKEIKFLLHFVKESKQDESGMPNNRFLAERTGGTYSTLKVQPAELEDSGVYFCASSLRVSSYNEQFFGPGTRLTVL.

This clonotype appeared a few times. The V and J genes are TRBV28 and TRBJ2-3; 9 bases agree with TRBD2. The CDR3 has 18 amino acids. V dropped 3 bases and J dropped 3; count of bases not matched to a gene: 13. Germline V gives CDR1 MDHEN, CDR2 SYDVKM. For the CDR3, the DNA is TGTGCCAGCAGTTTGGAAGACCGCGGGGGGGCGAGGACAGATACGCAGTATTTT. This gives the protein CASSLEDRGGARTDTQYF.

J is TRBJ1-2 and V is TRBV20-1; TRBD1 matches at 8 bases. CDR1 and CDR2 from the germline V gene are DFQATT and SNEGSKA (reference sequence). The ends lost 6 bases at V and 6 bases at J; junction bases unmatched: 15. This CDR3 is 15 amino acids long. The CDR3 region is CSARDFSGTGHGYTF. CDR3 sequence (DNA): TGCAGTGCGCGCGATTTTTCCGGGACAGGTCATGGCTACACCTTC.

This chain uses TRBV5-1 with TRBJ2-3; D remains unclear. The V end lost 3 bases, the J end lost 5 bases, and 13 bases lay between the germline ends. This CDR3 contains 14 residues. Per germline, CDR1 SGHRS and CDR2 YFSETQ. The CDR3 DNA follows: TGCGCCAGCAGCTCCGCCCGGACCGGAGATACGCAGTATTTT. Residues: CASSSARTGDTQYF.

This clonotype was picked up one time. The chain links TRBV27 to TRBJ2-3, with D uncertain. V was trimmed by 5 bases and J by 8 bases, leaving 17 bases between them. The CDR3 consists of 14 residues. Germline CDR1 reads MNHEY; CDR2 reads SMNVEV (reference sequence). DNA of the CDR3: TGTGCCAGCAGTGTAAATTTTGGGGTAGGTACGCAGTATTTT. Translated: CASSVNFGVGTQYF.

V gene TRBV5-1 combines with J gene TRBJ2-1, with 7 bases identical to TRBD1. The length of the CDR3 is 15 residues. The V and J ends lost 2 bases and 3 bases, in that order; junction bases with no gene match: 5. Germline V gives CDR1 SGHRS, CDR2 YFSETQ. This chain's CDR3 is CASSFGDRDYNEQFF. The CDR3 DNA reads as TGCGCCAGCAGCTTCGGGGACAGAGACTACAATGAGCAGTTCTTC.

This clonotype was seen only once. The chain recombines TRBV21-1 with TRBJ1-5; TRBD1, the table's D call, was not compared with the DNA. TRBV21-1 is designated a pseudogene. This CDR3 comprises 14 residues. This chain's CDR3 is CATDGARSNQPQHF. CDR3 nucleotide sequence: TGTGCCACCGATGGGGCACGTAGCAATCAGCCCCAGCATTTT.

The gene calls are TRBV30 and TRBJ2-3; a possible D gene is TRBD2 (6 bases). Germline-derived CDR1 and CDR2 are GTSNPN and SVGIG (reference sequence). There are 16 residues in the CDR3. Trimming took 3 bases from V and 0 from J, leaving 16 bases between them. This CDR3 is CAWSVPISGSTDTQYF. For the CDR3, the DNA is TGTGCCTGGAGCGTACCGATTAGCGGTAGCACAGATACGCAGTATTTT. Complete variable domain (other parts from reference TRBV30 and TRBJ2-3): SQTIHQWPATLVQPVGSPLSLECTVEGTSNPNLYWYRQAAGRGLQLLFYSVGIGQISSEVPQNLSASRPQDRQFILSSKKLLLSDSGFYLCAWSVPISGSTDTQYFGPGTRLTVL.

V gene TRBV7-2 combines with J gene TRBJ2-6; D unclear. From germline, CDR1 is SGHTA and CDR2 FQGNSA. This CDR3 contains 17 residues. Trimming removed 8 bases from V and 1 base from J, with 18 bases in between. The CDR3 sequence is CASRRFDRSSGANVLTF. CDR3 DNA: TGTGCCAGCCGCCGATTTGATCGGTCGTCTGGGGCCAACGTCCTGACTTTC.